A selection of T cell receptor beta chains follows, all from one sample in a study of monozygotic twins with inflammatory bowel disease. TCRdb reworked the 5' RACE reads into one entry per CDR3 protein, no DNA. Its table lists more than 300,000 distinct CDR3 sequences. Sequenced sample: blood. These receptors were taken from a human donor with ulcerative colitis or Crohn's disease, or a healthy co-twin of an affected twin (not recorded which). The CDR3 runs from the conserved cysteine through the conserved F or W. Rows may omit the clone size; those that give it use once, few, many or a size class.

V	J	size	CDR3
TRBV29-1	TRBJ2-1	.	CSVLTGSSYNEQFF
TRBV12-3/TRBV12-4	TRBJ2-4	.	CASSYRMKGDIQYF
TRBV9	TRBJ1-6	.	CASSVGGGGGNSPLHF
TRBV4-3	TRBJ2-3	.	CASSQAKVAGGVSTDTQYF
TRBV4-2	TRBJ2-1	.	CASSQDDGSSYNEQFF
TRBV6-6	TRBJ2-3	.	CASRITGGDTQYF
TRBV7-9	TRBJ1-4	.	CASSHVGGMAVNEKLFF
TRBV29-1	TRBJ2-7	.	CSVEDPFYEQYF
TRBV6-1	TRBJ2-7	.	CASSQTGTGVREQYF
TRBV20-1	TRBJ2-1	.	CSAPGTSYNEQFF
TRBV5-1	TRBJ2-7	.	CASSGQPQSTYEQYF
TRBV7-3	TRBJ2-7	.	CASSRTGPSSSYEQYF
TRBV5-4	TRBJ1-5	.	CASSFDGAPSNQPQHF
TRBV9	TRBJ1-2	.	CASSVVSVGSYGYTF
TRBV5-6	TRBJ1-2	.	CASRRKGRYGYTF
TRBV20-1	TRBJ2-1	.	CSARGGQARNEQFF
TRBV3-1	TRBJ1-2	.	CASSQERLYGYTF
TRBV27	TRBJ1-2	.	CASSPMGYGYTF
TRBV4-2	TRBJ2-1	.	CASSQHAGTGADEQFF
TRBV5-1	TRBJ2-5	.	CASSLTGASGPETQYF
TRBV7-9	TRBJ2-6	.	CASSLYDRANVLTF
TRBV3-1	TRBJ2-7	.	CASRFTSGGAYEQYF
TRBV5-1	TRBJ2-1	.	CASSLVLAGASTYNEQFF
TRBV12-3/TRBV12-4	TRBJ1-5	.	CASNKGRGRNQPQHF
TRBV7-2	TRBJ2-1	.	CASSLLPSGGDEQFF
TRBV12-3/TRBV12-4	TRBJ1-3	.	CASRTGQGTGNTIYF
TRBV6-5	TRBJ1-1	.	CASSSRDRLGTEAFF
TRBV4-3	TRBJ1-4	.	CASSQGRSGEKLFF
TRBV7-8	TRBJ2-7	.	CASSLVDAMGEQYF
TRBV30	TRBJ1-6	.	CAWSTIIDVSPLHF
TRBV20-1	TRBJ2-2	.	CSASSLRGQPVGELFF
TRBV18	TRBJ2-4	.	CASSPRESAKNIQYF
TRBV20-1	TRBJ2-2	.	CSAQESWGAGELFF
TRBV5-6	TRBJ2-1	.	CASSLVRGESYNEQFF
TRBV5-6	TRBJ1-5	.	CASSLLSLSLTQPQHF
TRBV2	TRBJ1-5	.	CASSEEGASQPQHF
TRBV11-1	TRBJ2-3	.	CASSLKADTQYF
TRBV27	TRBJ2-5	.	CASASKGTQYF
TRBV24-1	TRBJ2-1	medium-sized	CATSDPKNRGLDNEQFF
TRBV19	TRBJ1-2	.	CASSAPGQGDYGYTF